Reported below is one TCR beta chain. Its antigen is still unknown. The data were obtained in a study of CD8+CD57+ T cells in acquired aplastic anemia. Study-level background: Isolated CD4+ and CD8+ cells, once sorted, yielded DNA averaging roughly 3 ug. Study-level results: Patients showed no significant difference from controls in CD8+ Simpson's diversity.

The study profiled TCR beta VDJ and CDR3 using genomic DNA as template. One entry per CDR3 protein results from TCRdb running MiXCR on the reads. The sample holds under 350,000 distinct CDR3 sequences, about three fifths seen once. Sequencing was done on patients that had shown CD8+CD57+ cell expansion by flow cytometry. This CDR3 has 15 amino acids. Germline values: CDR1 DFQATT, CDR2 SNEGSKA (reference sequence). V dropped 8 bases and J dropped 9; count of bases not matched to a gene: 11. The clonotype originates from a human donor with aplastic anemia. The material sequenced was sorted CD4+, CD8+, or CD8+CD57+ T cells (not recorded which) from PBMCs. The chain couples TRBV20-1 to TRBJ2-1, with TRBD2 matching 15 bases. The CDR3 DNA follows: TGCAGTACCGGACTAGCGGGGGGGCCGAAGCTTGAGCAGTTCTTC. Translated: CSTGLAGGPKLEQFF.